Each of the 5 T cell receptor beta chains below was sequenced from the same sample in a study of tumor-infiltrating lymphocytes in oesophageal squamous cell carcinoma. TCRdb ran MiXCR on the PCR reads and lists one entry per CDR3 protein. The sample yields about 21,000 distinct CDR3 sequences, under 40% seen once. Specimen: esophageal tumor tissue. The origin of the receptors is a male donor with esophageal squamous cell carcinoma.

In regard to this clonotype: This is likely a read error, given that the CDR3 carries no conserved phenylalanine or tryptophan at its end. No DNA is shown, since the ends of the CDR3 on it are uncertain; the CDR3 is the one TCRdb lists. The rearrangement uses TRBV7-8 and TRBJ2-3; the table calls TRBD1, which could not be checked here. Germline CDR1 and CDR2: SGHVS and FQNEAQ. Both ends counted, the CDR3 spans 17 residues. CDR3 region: CASSLSGQGWYGYTFGS.

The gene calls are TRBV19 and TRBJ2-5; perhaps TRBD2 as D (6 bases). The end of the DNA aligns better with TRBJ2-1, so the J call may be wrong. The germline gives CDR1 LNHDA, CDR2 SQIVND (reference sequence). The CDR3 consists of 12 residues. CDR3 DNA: TGTGCCACATCGGACTATCGCTACGAGCAGTTCTTC. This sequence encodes CATSDYRYEQFF.

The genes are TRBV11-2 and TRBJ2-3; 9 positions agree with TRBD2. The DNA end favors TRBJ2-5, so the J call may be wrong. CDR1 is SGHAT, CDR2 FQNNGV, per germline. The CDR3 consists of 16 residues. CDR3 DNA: TGTGCCAGCAGCCCCCCTAGACTAGCGGATGAAGAGACCCAGTACTTC. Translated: CASSPPRLADEETQYF.

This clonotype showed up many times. The CDR3 sequence: CASSLWGGNQPQHF. The DNA for the CDR3 is TGTGCCAGCAGCCTTTGGGGTGGCAATCAGCCCCAGCATTTT. The chain is built from TRBV12-3 or TRBV12-4 and TRBJ1-5, with no clear D. The V gene lost 6 bases and the J gene lost 2 bases, with 11 bases spanning the gap. The CDR3 contains 14 residues.

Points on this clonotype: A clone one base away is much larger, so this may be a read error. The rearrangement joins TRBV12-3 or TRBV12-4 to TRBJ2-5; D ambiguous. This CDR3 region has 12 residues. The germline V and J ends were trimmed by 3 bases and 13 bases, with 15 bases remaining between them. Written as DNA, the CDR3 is TGTGCCAGCAGTTTGGCATCGCCGATCCGGTACTTC. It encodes CASSLASPIRYF.